The T cell receptor (beta chain) under discussion was sequenced for a study of shared clonotypes between healthy human individuals. Study as a whole: Ranging from 18 to 49 in age, donors were two women and three men. There were three CD4 naive, three CD4 memory, two CD8 naive and one CD8 memory plates per donor.

It was CD45RO-negative cells, positively selected for CCR7, that made up naive CD8 cells, with terminally differentiated effector memory CD45RA+ cells excluded. HIV-negative, healthy adults without recent acute infections or vaccinations were the donors. Study findings and constraints: Generation probabilities of non-shared clonotypes were lower (relative to those shared by all four donors).

A note on this clone: Its antigen is currently unknown.

The method was immunoSEQ multiplex PCR; TCRdb's version includes in-frame clones alone and lacks a portion of them. The table lists around 2.1 million clones, just over 90% of them singletons, with more than 1.5% in the top ten. V dropped 8 bases and J dropped 1; count of bases not matched to a gene: 10. The length of the CDR3 is 15 residues. Germline V CDR1 and CDR2: WNHNN, SYGVQD (reference sequence). The chain has TRBV10-1 and TRBJ1-1; 7 bases agree with TRBD1. Source material: naive CD8+ T cells from PBMCs. This clonotype was obtained from a man between 18 and 29 years old in good health. Some clones in this sample may be carry-over from other donors' samples. The CDR3 nucleotides read TGCGCCAGCCAAAATACGGGACAGTCGAACACTGAAGCTTTCTTT. As protein: CASQNTGQSNTEAFF.